This T cell receptor (beta chain) was recovered during a study of T cell repertoires in ileal Crohn's disease. About the study: At surgery, around 36% of patients smoked, with median disease duration about eight years. Operated complications were stricturing disease (about 60%) and penetrating disease (about 40%).

Profiling relied on immunoSEQ multiplex PCR, and the TCRdb table lists in-frame clones only, not all of them. Here the sample spans some 2,000 clones, around 84% being singletons. With 5 bases removed from V and 3 bases from J, the gap between germline ends came to 17 bases. The CDR3 has 16 amino acids. Germline CDR1 SGHVS, CDR2 FQNEAQ. The sequence derives from an adult with Crohn's disease. This chain links TRBV7-8 with TRBJ2-1; perhaps TRBD1 as D (8 bases). Sample: ileal tissue. The CDR3 nucleotides are TGTGCCAGCAGCCTTCAGGACAGGGAGGGCTACAATGAGCAGTTCTTC. It is translated as CASSLQDREGYNEQFF. Filled out from reference TRBV7-8 and TRBJ2-1, the complete variable domain reads GAGVSQSPRYKVAKRGQDVALRCDPISGHVSLFWYQQALGQGPEFLTYFQNEAQLDKSGLPSDRFFAERPEGSVSTLKIQRTQQEDSAVYLCASSLQDREGYNEQFFGPGTRLTVL.